These 30 T cell receptor beta chains share one sample of origin, sequenced in a study of T cells after yellow fever vaccination. In TCRdb, the 5' RACE reads were re-called with MiXCR into one record per CDR3 protein. The table lists 250,000 to 350,000 distinct CDR3 sequences, 3.5% to 4.5% of them singletons. The starting material was PBMCs, obtained 15 days after the yellow fever booster vaccination. These receptors all come from a man younger than 35 who received the YFV17D yellow fever vaccine.

This clonotype appeared many times. J is TRBJ2-7 and V is TRBV5-5, with no clear D. V lost 4 bases and J lost 2, with 19 bases in between. The CDR3 covers 16 residues. Germline CDR1 and CDR2: SGHKS and YYEKEE (reference sequence). CDR3 in DNA: TGTGCCAGCAGCGACGACGGGCTCTCTGGGCCCTACGAGCAGTACGTC. Translated: CASSDDGLSGPYEQYV.

In its sample, this clonotype was seen a few times. The V call is TRBV20-1, the J call TRBJ2-7; possibly TRBD1 or TRBD2 for D (5 bases each). Germline V gene sequence: CDR1 DFQATT, CDR2 SNEGSKA (reference sequence). Trimming took 4 bases from V and 2 from J, leaving 12 bases between them. CDR3 size: 13 residues. Here the CDR3 reads CSATPGPTYEQYF. CDR3 in DNA: TGCAGTGCTACCCCGGGGCCTACCTACGAGCAGTACTTC.

This clonotype occurred many times. The chain is built from TRBV12-3 or TRBV12-4 and TRBJ2-1, with D perhaps matching TRBD2 (6 bases). V gave up 11 bases and J gave up 4 bases, with 18 bases separating them. The CDR3 loop spans 14 amino acids. The CDR3 coding sequence is TGTGCCGACGGGTTATCGGCGGGGTACAATGAGCAGTTCTTC. Translated, it gives CADGLSAGYNEQFF.

This clonotype was seen ten or more times. V usage is TRBV12-3 or TRBV12-4 and J usage is TRBJ1-6, with 10 nucleotides matching TRBD1. There are 14 residues in the CDR3. The V segment lost 8 bases and the J segment 8 bases; nucleotides outside the gene matches: 6. CDR3 sequence (DNA): TGTGCCAGCGGACAGGGACAGGGGTATTCACCCCTCCACTTT. It codes for CASGQGQGYSPLHF.

This clonotype was observed at least ten times. The genes are TRBV7-2 and TRBJ2-7, with D hard to call. This CDR3 has 15 amino acids. Trimming cost V 1 base and J 0 bases, with 10 bases left between them. Germline assignment: CDR1 SGHTA and CDR2 FQGNSA. CDR3 protein: CASSLEAFSSYEQYF. DNA of the CDR3: TGTGCCAGCAGCTTAGAGGCTTTTAGCTCCTACGAGCAGTACTTC.

This clonotype was observed many times. V is TRBV6-5 and J is TRBJ2-7, with D possibly being TRBD1 (6 bases). In germline, CDR1 is MNHEY, CDR2 SVGAGI. CDR3 length equals 14 residues. Trimming stripped 6 bases from V and 2 bases from J, with 14 bases between. CDR3 protein: CASSSSAGAYEQYV. In nucleotides, the CDR3 is TGTGCCAGCAGCTCTTCGGCAGGGGCCTACGAGCAGTACGTC.

This clonotype was seen more than once but under ten times. The CDR3 here is CAISRGFNEQYV. The CDR3 bases are TGTGCAATCAGCCGGGGGTTCAACGAGCAGTACGTC. The chain joins TRBV12-2 to TRBJ2-7; TRBD1 is the table's D call and was not checked against the DNA. TRBV12-2 is a documented pseudogene. There are 12 residues in the CDR3.

There are many counts of this clonotype. The V gene is TRBV5-4, the J gene TRBJ2-7, with TRBD2 matching over 14 bases. V lost 4 bases and J lost 3; bases outside the gene matches: 6. CDR3 length: 16 amino acids. CDR1 is SGHNT, CDR2 YYREEE, per germline (reference sequence). CDR3 DNA sequence: TGTGCCAGCAGCAGTGGGACTAGCGGGGGCTTCTACGAGCAGTACTTC. Translated, it gives CASSSGTSGGFYEQYF.

The rearrangement uses TRBV7-2 and TRBJ2-2, with D possibly TRBD2 on 5 matching bases. The CDR3 is made up of 14 amino acids. V was shortened by 2 bases and J by 4 bases, with 8 bases between the two germline ends. Germline CDR1 is SGHTA and CDR2 is FQGNSA. The CDR3 nucleotides read TGTGCCAGCAGCTTACAGCGGTCCACCGGGGAGCTGTTTTTT. This gives the protein CASSLQRSTGELFF.

The genes are TRBV5-1 and TRBJ1-1; TRBD1 matches 8 bases. Germline CDR1 is SGHRS and CDR2 is YFSETQ. CDR3 length equals 17 residues. The ends lost 5 bases at V and 1 base at J; junction bases unmatched: 13. The CDR3 here is CASRPGTGGVWNTEAFF. DNA for the CDR3: TGCGCCAGCAGACCAGGGACAGGAGGTGTGTGGAACACTGAAGCTTTCTTT.

This clonotype was counted only a few times. The chain links TRBV7-2 to TRBJ1-3; D is uncertain. V was trimmed by 5 bases and J by 5 bases, leaving 13 bases between them. CDR3 size: 14 residues. The germline V gene encodes CDR1 SGHTA and CDR2 FQGNSA. DNA of the CDR3: TGTGCCAGCAGCCTCTTGTCATTCAGAAACACCATATATTTT. The encoded protein is CASSLLSFRNTIYF.

This clonotype was found a few times. The V call is TRBV6-2 or TRBV6-3, the J call TRBJ1-5; D might be TRBD1 (5 bases). CDR3 size: 13 residues. CDR1 and CDR2 from the germline V gene are MNHEY and SVGEGT. Deletions cut 7 bases from V and 0 bases from J, with 7 bases between. CDR3 protein: CASKGHSNQPQHF. The CDR3 DNA sequence: TGTGCCAGCAAGGGGCATAGCAATCAGCCCCAGCATTTT.

DNA of the CDR3: TGCAGCGTTCACGAAGATGGCTACACCTTC. Amino acids: CSVHEDGYTF. This chain connects TRBV29-1 to TRBJ1-2, with D unclear. CDR1 and CDR2 from the germline V gene are SQVTM and ANQGSEA. CDR3 length: 10 amino acids. Trimming removed 5 bases from V and 6 bases from J, with 7 bases in between.

This clonotype was recorded at least ten times. The rearrangement links TRBV7-6 to TRBJ1-3; D might be TRBD1 (6 bases). CDR3 size: 14 residues. Trimming removed 5 bases at V and 3 bases at J, with 11 bases between. Germline lookup yields CDR1 SGHVS and CDR2 FNYEAQ. The CDR3 region is CASSLGTSGNTIYF. The CDR3 nucleotides are TGTGCCAGCAGCCTCGGGACAAGTGGAAACACCATATATTTT.

The rearrangement links TRBV19 to TRBJ2-6; D is ambiguous. CDR3 length: 15 amino acids. Trimming stripped 3 bases from V and 0 bases from J, with 6 bases between. CDR1 LNHDA and CDR2 SQIVND come from the germline V gene (reference sequence). DNA of the CDR3: TGTGCCAGTAGTATTGGTGGCTCTGGGGCCAACGTCCTGACTTTC. Protein product: CASSIGGSGANVLTF.

Only a few counts were recorded for this clonotype. This sequence joins TRBV13 and TRBJ2-7; TRBD1 aligns across 8 bases. Germline CDR1 reads PRHDT; CDR2 reads FYEKMQ (reference sequence). CDR3 size: 15 residues. V dropped 0 bases and J dropped 3; count of bases not matched to a gene: 4. In DNA form, the CDR3 reads TGTGCCAGCAGCTTAGGGACAGGGGTCCGCTACGAGCAGTACGTC. As protein: CASSLGTGVRYEQYV.

This clonotype was recorded many times. V gene TRBV6-2 or TRBV6-3 combines with J gene TRBJ2-5; D is perhaps TRBD1 (6 bases). V was trimmed by 0 bases and J by 2 bases, leaving 10 bases between them. The CDR3 runs 15 residues. Per germline, CDR1 MNHEY and CDR2 SVGEGT. CDR3 in DNA: TGTGCCAGCAGTTACTCGATCGGACAGCAAGAGACCCAGTACTTC. Translated, it gives CASSYSIGQQETQYF.

V usage is TRBV7-9 and J usage is TRBJ1-1; D gene ambiguous. Germline CDR1 SEHNR, CDR2 FQNEAQ (reference sequence). Trimming shortened V by 3 bases and J by 7 bases, and 6 bases separated the two germline ends. CDR3 size: 11 residues. The CDR3 loop is CASSFGNEAFF. CDR3 nucleotides: TGTGCCAGCAGCTTTGGGAATGAAGCTTTCTTT.

The sample holds many counts of this clonotype. The V and J genes are TRBV11-2 and TRBJ1-4; D not resolved. V dropped 1 base and J dropped 0 bases, with 12 bases sitting between them. Germline CDR1 is SGHAT and CDR2 is FQNNGV. The CDR3 is 17 residues long. The CDR3 loop reads CASSLVVPGATNEKLFF. The DNA of the CDR3 is TGTGCCAGCAGCTTAGTGGTACCGGGCGCAACTAATGAAAAACTGTTTTTT.

This clonotype was seen many times. The chain recombines TRBV20-1 with TRBJ1-1; D is ambiguous. CDR1 is DFQATT, CDR2 SNEGSKA, per germline (reference sequence). CDR3 length equals 14 residues. With 5 bases removed from V and 1 base from J, the gap between germline ends came to 14 bases. Here the CDR3 DNA reads TGCAGTGCTCGGGTCGGGCGGAGGAACACTGAAGCTTTCTTT. As protein: CSARVGRRNTEAFF.

This clonotype was counted ten times or more. The rearrangement uses TRBV24-1 and TRBJ2-1, with D unclear. V was clipped by 2 bases and J by 8 bases, with 9 bases between them. There are 13 residues in the CDR3. Looked up from germline, CDR1 is KGHDR and CDR2 is SFDVKD. The CDR3 DNA sequence: TGTGCCACCAGTGATTCCGATCTTTATGAGCAGTTCTTC. This codes for CATSDSDLYEQFF.

The rearrangement uses TRBV7-9 and TRBJ1-5; TRBD1 agrees at 10 bases. CDR1 and CDR2 (germline): SEHNR, FQNEAQ (reference sequence). The V and J ends lost 5 bases and 6 bases, in that order; junction bases with no gene match: 7. The CDR3 runs to 15 residues. CDR3 in DNA: TGTGCCAGCAGCGGAGGACAGGGGGAAGGTCAGCCCCAGCATTTT. Translating gives CASSGGQGEGQPQHF.

The chain joins TRBV19 to TRBJ1-2; D is unclear. The CDR3 is made up of 11 amino acids. The V end was cut by 4 bases, the J end by 9 bases, with 9 bases between. Looked up from germline, CDR1 is LNHDA and CDR2 is SQIVND (reference sequence). CDR3 amino acids: CASSSGVSYTF. In DNA form, the CDR3 reads TGTGCCAGTAGTAGCGGAGTGAGCTACACCTTC.

In its sample, this clonotype was seen a few times. The V gene is TRBV7-2, the J gene TRBJ1-1; D is uncertain. Trimming cost V 0 bases and J 1 base, with 21 bases left between them. This CDR3 region has 19 residues. Germline loops: CDR1 SGHTA, CDR2 FQGNSA. The CDR3 loop reads CASSLASRSLSQTNTEAFF. The DNA for the CDR3 is TGTGCCAGCAGCTTAGCATCAAGAAGTCTATCACAGACGAACACTGAAGCTTTCTTT.

Ten or more counts support this clonotype. This chain links TRBV27 with TRBJ1-2; 10 nucleotides align to TRBD1. The V segment lost 3 bases and the J segment 6 bases; nucleotides outside the gene matches: 4. Per the germline V gene, CDR1 is MNHEY and CDR2 is SMNVEV (reference sequence). This CDR3 region has 14 residues. The DNA for the CDR3 is TGTGCCAGCAGTTTTGGGGACAGGGGACATGGCTACACCTTC. It yields the protein CASSFGDRGHGYTF.

This clonotype was counted many times. As DNA, the CDR3 is TGTGCCAGCAGTTACGGGGGGCGAGAGACCCAGTACTTC. Translating it yields CASSYGGRETQYF. The V call is TRBV6-5, the J call TRBJ2-5, with D perhaps being TRBD1 or TRBD2 (6 bases each). The CDR3 has 13 amino acids. The germline CDR1 and CDR2 sequences are MNHEY and SVGAGI. With 2 bases removed from V and 4 bases from J, the gap between germline ends came to 8 bases.

The chain employs TRBV6-5 and TRBJ2-7; D is unresolved. V lost 2 bases to trimming and J lost 2 bases, with 19 bases between them. CDR3 length: 17 amino acids. Germline V CDR1 and CDR2: MNHEY, SVGAGI. The CDR3 spells CASSYRLLSIQPYEQYF. DNA for the CDR3: TGTGCCAGCAGTTACAGATTGCTCAGCATACAGCCCTACGAGCAGTACTTC.

This clonotype was detected ten times or more. The chain couples TRBV20-1 to TRBJ2-5; no firm D call. CDR1 DFQATT and CDR2 SNEGSKA come from the germline V gene (reference sequence). This CDR3 comprises 12 residues. V lost 5 bases to trimming and J lost 6 bases, with 13 bases between them. The CDR3 sequence: CSAAPTSQTQYF. Written as DNA, the CDR3 is TGCAGTGCTGCCCCAACATCACAGACCCAGTACTTC.

This clonotype was found many times. V and J are TRBV7-2 and TRBJ2-3; 8 bases are a match to TRBD2. The CDR3 loop spans 14 amino acids. The trim removed 1 base at V and 6 bases at J, leaving 3 bases unmatched. Germline lookup yields CDR1 SGHTA and CDR2 FQGNSA. CDR3 in amino acids: CASSLVGGGDTQYF. In DNA form, the CDR3 reads TGTGCCAGCAGCTTAGTCGGCGGGGGGGATACGCAGTATTTT.

This clonotype was found many times. The chain carries TRBV7-2 and TRBJ1-5; D unresolved. Deletions cut 5 bases from V and 0 bases from J, with 11 bases between. The CDR3 has 15 amino acids. Per germline, CDR1 SGHTA and CDR2 FQGNSA. The CDR3 protein is CASSPTPYSNQPQHF. CDR3 in DNA: TGTGCCAGCAGCCCGACACCGTATAGCAATCAGCCCCAGCATTTT. Combining the CDR3 with reference TRBV7-2 and TRBJ1-5 gives the whole variable domain GAGVSQSPSNKVTEKGKDVELRCDPISGHTALYWYRQSLGQGLEFLIYFQGNSAPDKSGLPSDRFSAERTGGSVSTLTIQRTQQEDSAVYLCASSPTPYSNQPQHFGDGTRLSIL.